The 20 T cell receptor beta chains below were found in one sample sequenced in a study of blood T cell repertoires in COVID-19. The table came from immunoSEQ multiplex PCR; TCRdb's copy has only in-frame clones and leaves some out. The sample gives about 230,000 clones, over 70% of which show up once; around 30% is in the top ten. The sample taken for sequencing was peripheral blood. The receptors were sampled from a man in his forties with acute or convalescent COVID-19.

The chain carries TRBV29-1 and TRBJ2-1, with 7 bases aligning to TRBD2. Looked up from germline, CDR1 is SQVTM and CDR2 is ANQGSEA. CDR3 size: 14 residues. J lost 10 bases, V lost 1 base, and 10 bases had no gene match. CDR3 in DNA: TGCAGCGTTGAAGCGGCGGGAGCCCCGGGGGAGCAGTTCTTC. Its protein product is CSVEAAGAPGEQFF.

The CDR3 bases are TGCAGCGCTCGGACGGCGGGGTACACTGAAGCTTTCTTT. The encoded protein is CSARTAGYTEAFF. The chain has TRBV29-1 and TRBJ1-1; D not certain. The germline gives CDR1 SQVTM, CDR2 ANQGSEA. Trimming removed 7 bases from V and 3 bases from J, with 15 bases in between. The CDR3 totals 13 residues.

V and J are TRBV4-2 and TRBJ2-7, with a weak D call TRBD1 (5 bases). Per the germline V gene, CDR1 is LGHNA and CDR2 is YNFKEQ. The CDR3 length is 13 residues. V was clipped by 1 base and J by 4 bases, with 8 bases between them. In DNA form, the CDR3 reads TGTGCCAGCAGCCAAGTCAGGACATACGAGCAGTACTTC. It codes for CASSQVRTYEQYF.

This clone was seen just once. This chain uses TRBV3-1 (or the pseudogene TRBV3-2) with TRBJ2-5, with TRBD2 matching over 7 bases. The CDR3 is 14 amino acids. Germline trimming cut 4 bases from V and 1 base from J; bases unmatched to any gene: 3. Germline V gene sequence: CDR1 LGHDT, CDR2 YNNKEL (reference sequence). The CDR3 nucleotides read TGTGCCAGCAGCCTTGGACTAGGCCAAGAGACCCAGTACTTC. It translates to CASSLGLGQETQYF.

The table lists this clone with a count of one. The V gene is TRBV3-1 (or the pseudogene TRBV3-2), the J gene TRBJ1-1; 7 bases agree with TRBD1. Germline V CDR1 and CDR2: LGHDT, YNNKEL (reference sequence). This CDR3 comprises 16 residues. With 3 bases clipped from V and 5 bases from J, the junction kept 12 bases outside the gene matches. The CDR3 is CASSHLPGQTVTEAFF. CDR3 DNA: TGTGCCAGCAGCCATCTTCCGGGACAGACGGTAACTGAAGCTTTCTTT.

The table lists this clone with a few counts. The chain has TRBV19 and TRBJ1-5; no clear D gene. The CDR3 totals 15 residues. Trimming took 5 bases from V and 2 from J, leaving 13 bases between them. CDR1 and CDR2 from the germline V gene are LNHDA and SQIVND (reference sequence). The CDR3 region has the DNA TGTGCCAGTAGTCCCCGGGAGAGCGGCAATCAGCCCCAGCATTTT. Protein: CASSPRESGNQPQHF. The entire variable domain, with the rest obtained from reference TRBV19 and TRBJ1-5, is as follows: DGGITQSPKYLFRKEGQNVTLSCEQNLNHDAMYWYRQDPGQGLRLIYYSQIVNDFQKGDIAEGYSVSREKKESFPLTVTSAQKNPTAFYLCASSPRESGNQPQHFGDGTRLSIL.

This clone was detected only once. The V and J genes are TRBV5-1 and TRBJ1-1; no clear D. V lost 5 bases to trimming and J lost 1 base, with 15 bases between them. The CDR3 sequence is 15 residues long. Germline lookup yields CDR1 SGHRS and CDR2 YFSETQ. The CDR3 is CASSSREQGNTEAFF. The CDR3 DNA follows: TGCGCCAGCAGTTCCCGGGAACAAGGGAACACTGAAGCTTTCTTT.

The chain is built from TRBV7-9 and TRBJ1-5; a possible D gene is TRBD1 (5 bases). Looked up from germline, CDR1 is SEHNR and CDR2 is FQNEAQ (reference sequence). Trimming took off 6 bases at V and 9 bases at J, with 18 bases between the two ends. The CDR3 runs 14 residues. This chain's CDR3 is CASRETGSQGPQHF. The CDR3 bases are TGTGCCAGCAGAGAAACCGGGTCCCAGGGGCCCCAGCATTTT.

The CDR3 loop reads CASSDEASGINEQFF. CDR3 bases: TGTGCCAGCAGTGACGAGGCTAGCGGAATCAATGAGCAGTTCTTC. The chain is built from TRBV6-4 and TRBJ2-1; TRBD2 aligns across 7 bases. Germline assignment: CDR1 MRHNA and CDR2 SNTAGT. This CDR3 is built from 15 residues. V lost 2 bases, J lost 6 bases, and 7 bases stayed unmatched.

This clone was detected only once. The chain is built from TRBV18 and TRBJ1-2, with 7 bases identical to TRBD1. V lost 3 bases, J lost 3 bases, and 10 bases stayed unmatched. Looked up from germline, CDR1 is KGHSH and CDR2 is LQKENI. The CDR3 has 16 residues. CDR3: CASSPGPGQTDYGYTF. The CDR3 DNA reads TGTGCCAGCTCACCTGGACCGGGACAGACCGACTATGGCTACACCTTC.

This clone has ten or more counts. The chain's CDR3 is CASSLGGGPSNEQYF. The CDR3 DNA sequence: TGTGCCAGCAGCTTGGGGGGAGGGCCCTCGAACGAGCAGTACTTC. The chain uses TRBV5-6 and TRBJ2-7, with 7 bases aligning to TRBD2. There are 15 residues in the CDR3. The ends lost 0 bases at V and 5 bases at J; junction bases unmatched: 8. Germline assignment: CDR1 SGHDT and CDR2 YYEEEE.

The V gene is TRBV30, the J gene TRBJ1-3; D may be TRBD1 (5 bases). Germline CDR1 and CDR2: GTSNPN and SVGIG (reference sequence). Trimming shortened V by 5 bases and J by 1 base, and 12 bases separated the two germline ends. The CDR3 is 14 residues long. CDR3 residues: CAWSAGVSGNTIYF. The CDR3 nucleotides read TGTGCCTGGTCAGCGGGGGTATCTGGAAACACCATATATTTT.

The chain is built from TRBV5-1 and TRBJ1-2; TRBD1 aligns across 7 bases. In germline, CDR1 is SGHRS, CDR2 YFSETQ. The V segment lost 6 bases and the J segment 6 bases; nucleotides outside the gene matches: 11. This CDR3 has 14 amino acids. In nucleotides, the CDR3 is TGCGCCAGCACCCCGGGACAGAGTACGGATGGCTACACCTTC. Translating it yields CASTPGQSTDGYTF. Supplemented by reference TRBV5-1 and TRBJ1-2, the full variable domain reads KAGVTQTPRYLIKTRGQQVTLSCSPISGHRSVSWYQQTPGQGLQFLFEYFSETQRNKGNFPGRFSGRQFSNSRSEMNVSTLELGDSALYLCASTPGQSTDGYTFGSGTRLTVV.

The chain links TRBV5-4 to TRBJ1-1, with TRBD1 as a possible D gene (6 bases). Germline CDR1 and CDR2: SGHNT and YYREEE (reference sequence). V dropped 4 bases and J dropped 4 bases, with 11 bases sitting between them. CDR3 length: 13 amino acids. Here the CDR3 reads CASSPAGATEAFF. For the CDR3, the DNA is TGTGCCAGCAGCCCCGCAGGGGCCACTGAAGCTTTCTTT. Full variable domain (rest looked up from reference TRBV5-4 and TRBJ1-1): ETGVTQSPTHLIKTRGQQVTLRCSSQSGHNTVSWYQQALGQGPQFIFQYYREEENGRGNFPPRFSGLQFPNYSSELNVNALELDDSALYLCASSPAGATEAFFGQGTRLTVV.

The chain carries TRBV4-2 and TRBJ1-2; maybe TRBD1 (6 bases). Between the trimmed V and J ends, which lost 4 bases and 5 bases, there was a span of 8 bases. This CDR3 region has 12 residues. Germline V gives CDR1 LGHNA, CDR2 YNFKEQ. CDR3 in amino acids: CASSPGQYGYTF. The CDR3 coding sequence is TGTGCCAGCAGCCCAGGACAGTATGGCTACACCTTC.

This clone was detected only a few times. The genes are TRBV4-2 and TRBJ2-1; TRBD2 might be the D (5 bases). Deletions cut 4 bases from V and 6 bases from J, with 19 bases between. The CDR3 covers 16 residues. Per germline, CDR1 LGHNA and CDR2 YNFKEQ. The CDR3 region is CASSRDFFGGSNEQFF. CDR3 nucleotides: TGTGCCAGCAGCCGGGATTTTTTCGGAGGAAGCAATGAGCAGTTCTTC.

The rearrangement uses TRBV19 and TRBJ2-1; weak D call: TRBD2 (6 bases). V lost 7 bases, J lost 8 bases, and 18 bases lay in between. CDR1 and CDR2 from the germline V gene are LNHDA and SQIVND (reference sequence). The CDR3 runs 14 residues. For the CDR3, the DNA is TGTGCCAGTAACGGGGAACTAGCATCCGATGAGCAGTTCTTC. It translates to CASNGELASDEQFF.

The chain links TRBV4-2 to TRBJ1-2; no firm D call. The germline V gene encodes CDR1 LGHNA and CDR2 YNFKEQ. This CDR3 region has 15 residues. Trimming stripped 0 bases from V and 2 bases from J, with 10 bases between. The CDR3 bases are TGTGCCAGCAGCCAAGATCTGGCCAGGAACTATGGCTACACCTTC. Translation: CASSQDLARNYGYTF.

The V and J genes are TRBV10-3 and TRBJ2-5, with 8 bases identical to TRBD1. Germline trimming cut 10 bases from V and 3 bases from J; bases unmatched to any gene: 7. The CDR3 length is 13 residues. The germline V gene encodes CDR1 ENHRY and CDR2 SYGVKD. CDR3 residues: CASSSGGEETQYF. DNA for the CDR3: TGTGCCAGTTCGTCAGGGGGCGAAGAGACCCAGTACTTC.

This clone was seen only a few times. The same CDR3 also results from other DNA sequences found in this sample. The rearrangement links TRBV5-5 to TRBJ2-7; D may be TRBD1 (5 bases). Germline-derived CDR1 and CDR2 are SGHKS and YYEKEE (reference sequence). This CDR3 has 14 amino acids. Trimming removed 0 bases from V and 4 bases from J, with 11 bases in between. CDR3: CASSLGQGPYEQYF. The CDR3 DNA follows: TGTGCCAGCAGCTTGGGGCAGGGCCCTTACGAGCAGTACTTC.